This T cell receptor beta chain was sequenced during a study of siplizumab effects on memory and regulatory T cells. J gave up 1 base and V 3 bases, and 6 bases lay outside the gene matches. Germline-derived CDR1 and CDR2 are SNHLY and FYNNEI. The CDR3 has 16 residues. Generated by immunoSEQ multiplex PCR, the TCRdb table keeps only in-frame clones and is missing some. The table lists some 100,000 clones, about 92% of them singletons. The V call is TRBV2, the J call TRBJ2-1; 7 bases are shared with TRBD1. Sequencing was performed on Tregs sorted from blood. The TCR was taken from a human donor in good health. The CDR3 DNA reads TGTGCCAGCAGTGATGAGGGCAGGGGGTCCTACAATGAGCAGTTCTTC. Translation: CASSDEGRGSYNEQFF.